This TCR beta chain is drawn from a study of graft-versus-host responses after intestinal transplantation. As for the study in general: Anti-thymocyte globulin induction was given to all recipients, followed by tacrolimus and steroids for roughly 3 years. Study-wide results and limits: Peak circulating GvH clone levels tracked with early post-transplant HvG declines.

This clone has only a few counts. The antigen is not known. The trim removed 6 bases at V and 3 bases at J, leaving 3 bases unmatched. CDR3 length: 13 amino acids. Germline assignment: CDR1 MNHEY and CDR2 SVGAGI. Sequencing used immunoSEQ multiplex PCR; TCRdb keeps in-frame clones, though not all of them. The sample shows 74,000 or so clones, around 92% of them seen only once. The sample in question was PBMCs, obtained 98 days after intestinal transplantation. This rearrangement joins TRBV6-5 to TRBJ1-1, with 8 bases fitting TRBD1. This clonotype was sampled from a human patient who received an intestinal transplant, so some T cells may come from the graft donor. The CDR3 loop is CASSQGAHTEAFF. The CDR3, as DNA: TGTGCCAGCAGCCAGGGGGCTCACACTGAAGCTTTCTTT.